A single T cell receptor (beta chain) is shown here with its context. This sample is part of a study of T cell clones after liver transplantation. This table comes from immunoSEQ multiplex PCR, and its TCRdb copy is limited to in-frame clones, with some not included. The repertoire consists of 50,000 or so clones, with approximately 87% occurring once and the leading ten covering about 15%. Here the sequenced sample was CD8+ T cells from blood, taken 12 months after liver transplant. This clonotype was sampled from a human patient who received a liver transplant. Some T cells may be transferred from the graft donor.

CDR3: CASTAYGTGAYEQYF. CDR3 in DNA: TGTGCCAGCACTGCGTACGGGACAGGAGCCTACGAGCAGTACTTC. This sequence joins TRBV6-1 and TRBJ2-7, with TRBD1 matching 8 bases. The CDR3 runs to 15 residues. V lost 7 bases to trimming and J lost 2 bases; unmatched junction nucleotides: 10. Germline-derived CDR1 and CDR2 are MNHNS and SASEGT.